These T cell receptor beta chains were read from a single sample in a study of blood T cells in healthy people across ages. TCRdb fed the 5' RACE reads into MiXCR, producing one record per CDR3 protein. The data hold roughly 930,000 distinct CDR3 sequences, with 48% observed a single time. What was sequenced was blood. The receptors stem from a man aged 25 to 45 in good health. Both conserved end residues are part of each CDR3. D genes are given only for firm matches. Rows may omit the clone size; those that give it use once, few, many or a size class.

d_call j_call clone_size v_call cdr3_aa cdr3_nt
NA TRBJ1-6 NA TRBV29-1 CSVDNSPLHF TGCAGCGTTGACAATTCACCCCTCCACTTT
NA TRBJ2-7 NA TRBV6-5 CASGRDPAYEQYF TGTGCCAGCGGCCGGGACCCAGCCTACGAGCAGTACTTC
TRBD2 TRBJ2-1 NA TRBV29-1 CSVEARRSGGLSYNEQFF TGCAGCGTTGAGGCCCGCCGGAGCGGGGGGCTTTCCTACAATGAGCAGTTCTTC
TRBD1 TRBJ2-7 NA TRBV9 CASSVAGTGLSYEQYF TGTGCCAGCAGCGTAGCCGGGACAGGGCTTTCCTACGAGCAGTACTTC
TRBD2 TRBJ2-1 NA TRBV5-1 CASSPSGLGGVNEQFF TGCGCCAGCAGCCCTAGTGGGCTGGGAGGGGTGAATGAGCAGTTCTTC
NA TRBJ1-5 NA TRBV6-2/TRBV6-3 CASRLDGNSNQPQHF TGTGCCAGCAGACTGGACGGAAATAGCAATCAGCCCCAGCATTTT
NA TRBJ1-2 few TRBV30 CAWTGTNYGYTF TGTGCCTGGACGGGGACCAACTATGGCTACACCTTC
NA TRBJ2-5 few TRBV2 CASSAGETQYF TGTGCCAGCAGCGCTGGGGAGACCCAGTACTTC
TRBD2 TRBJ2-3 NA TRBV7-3 CASSDNSVGLGGDTQYF TGTGCCAGCAGCGACAACTCGGTGGGGTTGGGGGGGGATACGCAGTATTTT
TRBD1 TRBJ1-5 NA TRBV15 CATTDRARDQPQHF TGTGCCACCACGGACAGGGCTAGGGATCAGCCCCAGCATTTT
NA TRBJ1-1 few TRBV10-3 CAISDTMDGEAFF TGTGCCATCAGTGATACGATGGACGGTGAAGCTTTCTTT
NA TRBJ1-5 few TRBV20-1 CSANQVNQPQHF TGCAGTGCTAATCAAGTTAACCAGCCCCAGCATTTT
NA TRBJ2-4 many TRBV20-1 CSSLGAARGIQYF TGCAGTTCCTTAGGGGCGGCGCGTGGCATTCAGTACTTC
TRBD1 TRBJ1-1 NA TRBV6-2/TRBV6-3 CASSYSISGGTEAFF TGTGCCAGCAGTTACTCGATCTCAGGGGGCACTGAAGCTTTCTTT
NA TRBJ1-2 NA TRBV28 CASRIIRDINYGYTF TGTGCCAGCAGAATAATCCGGGACATTAACTATGGCTACACCTTC
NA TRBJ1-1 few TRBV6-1 CASSTTASVDEAFF TGTGCCAGCAGTACGACAGCCTCAGTAGATGAAGCTTTCTTT
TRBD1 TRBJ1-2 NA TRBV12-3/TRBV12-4 CASSYPYRGEYGYTF TGTGCCAGCAGCTATCCCTACAGGGGGGAATATGGCTACACCTTC
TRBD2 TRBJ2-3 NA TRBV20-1 CSARGTSGSTDTQYF TGCAGTGCTAGAGGGACTAGCGGTTCCACAGATACGCAGTATTTT
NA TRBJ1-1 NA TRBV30 CAWTPKGYTEAFF TGTGCCTGGACCCCAAAAGGGTACACTGAAGCTTTCTTT
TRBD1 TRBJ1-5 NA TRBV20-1 CSASRTGSSAQHF TGCAGTGCTAGTCGGACAGGGTCATCGGCCCAGCATTTT
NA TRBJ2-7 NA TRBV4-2 CASSQGNIEQYF TGTGCCAGCAGCCAGGGGAATATCGAGCAGTACTTC
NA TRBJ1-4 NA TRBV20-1 CSASSAAINEKLFF TGCAGTGCTAGTTCGGCAGCGATTAATGAAAAACTGTTTTTT
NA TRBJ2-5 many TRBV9 CASSVMATPKETQYF TGTGCCAGCAGCGTAATGGCGACTCCGAAAGAGACCCAGTACTTC
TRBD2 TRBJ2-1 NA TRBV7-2 CASSLAASGSYNEQFF TGTGCCAGCAGCTTAGCGGCTAGCGGGTCCTACAATGAGCAGTTCTTC
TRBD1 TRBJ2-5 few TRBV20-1 CSAPRPGTDQETQYF TGCAGTGCCCCACGCCCCGGGACAGACCAGGAGACCCAGTACTTC
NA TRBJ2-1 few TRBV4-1 CASSQGDRSSYNEQFF TGCGCCAGCAGCCAAGGGGACCGAAGCTCCTACAATGAGCAGTTCTTC
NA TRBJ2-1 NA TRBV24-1 CATSLYNEQFF TGTGCCACCAGCCTTTACAATGAGCAGTTCTTC
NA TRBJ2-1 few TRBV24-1 CATSDVQAEQFF TGTGCCACCAGTGATGTTCAGGCAGAGCAGTTCTTC
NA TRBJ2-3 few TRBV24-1 CATSDGGSASTDTQYF TGTGCCACCAGTGATGGGGGGTCAGCCAGCACAGATACGCAGTATTTT
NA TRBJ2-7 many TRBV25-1 CASSGDGYEQYF TGTGCCAGCAGTGGCGATGGCTACGAGCAGTACTTC
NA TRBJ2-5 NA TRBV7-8 CASSLASPAPQETQYF TGTGCCAGCAGCTTAGCTAGTCCCGCCCCCCAAGAGACCCAGTACTTC
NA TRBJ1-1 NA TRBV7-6 CASSHRSTEAFF TGTGCCAGCAGCCACAGATCCACTGAAGCTTTCTTT
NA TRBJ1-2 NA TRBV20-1 CSARDTGRKNTF TGCAGTGCTAGGGATACAGGCAGGAAGAACACCTTC
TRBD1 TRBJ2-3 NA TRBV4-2 CASSQDLRDRGPDTQYF TGTGCCAGCAGCCAAGATCTTCGGGACAGGGGGCCAGATACGCAGTATTTT
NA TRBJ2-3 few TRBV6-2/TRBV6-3 CASGQSTDTQYF TGTGCCAGCGGGCAGAGCACAGATACGCAGTATTTT